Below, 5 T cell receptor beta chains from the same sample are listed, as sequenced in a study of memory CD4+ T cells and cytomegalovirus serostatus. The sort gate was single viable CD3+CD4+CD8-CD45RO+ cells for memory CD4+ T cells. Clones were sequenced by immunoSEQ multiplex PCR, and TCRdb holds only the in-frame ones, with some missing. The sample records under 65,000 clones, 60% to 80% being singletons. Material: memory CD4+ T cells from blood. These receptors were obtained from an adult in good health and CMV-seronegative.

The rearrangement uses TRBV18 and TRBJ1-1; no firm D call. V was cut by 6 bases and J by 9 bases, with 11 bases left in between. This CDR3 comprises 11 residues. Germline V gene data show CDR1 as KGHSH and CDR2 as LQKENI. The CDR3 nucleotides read TGTGCCAGCTCGCTTAATGAGCAAGCTTTCTTT. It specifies CASSLNEQAFF.

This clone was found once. This CDR3 reads CATGAALTDTQYF. The CDR3 DNA is TGTGCCACCGGGGCGGCCCTCACAGATACGCAGTATTTT. This chain uses TRBV5-4 with TRBJ2-3; D is perhaps TRBD1 or TRBD2 (5 bases each). The CDR3 loop spans 13 amino acids. V was shortened by 9 bases and J by 2 bases, with 13 bases between the two germline ends. Per germline, CDR1 SGHNT and CDR2 YYREEE (reference sequence).

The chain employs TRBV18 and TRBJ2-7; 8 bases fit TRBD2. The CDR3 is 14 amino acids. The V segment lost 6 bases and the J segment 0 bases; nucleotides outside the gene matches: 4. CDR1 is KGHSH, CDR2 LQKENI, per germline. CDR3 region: CASSTSGPSYEQYF. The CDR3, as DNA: TGTGCCAGCTCCACTAGCGGACCCTCCTACGAGCAGTACTTC.

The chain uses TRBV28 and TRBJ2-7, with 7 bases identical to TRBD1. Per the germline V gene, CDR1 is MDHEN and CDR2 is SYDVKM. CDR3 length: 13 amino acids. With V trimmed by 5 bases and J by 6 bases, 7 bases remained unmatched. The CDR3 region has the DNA TGTGCCAGCAGTGCATACAGGGGCGGCGAGCAGTACTTC. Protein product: CASSAYRGGEQYF.

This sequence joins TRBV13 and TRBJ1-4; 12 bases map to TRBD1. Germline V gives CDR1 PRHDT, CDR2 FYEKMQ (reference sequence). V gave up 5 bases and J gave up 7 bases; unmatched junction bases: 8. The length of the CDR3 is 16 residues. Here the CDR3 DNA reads TGTGCCAGCAGCCTGGGGGACAGGGGGCTAGGTGAAAAACTGTTTTTT. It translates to CASSLGDRGLGEKLFF.